The 30 T cell receptor beta chains below all came from one sample that was sequenced in a study of cytotoxic CD8 clonotypes in ibrutinib-treated CLL. The protocol was immunoSEQ multiplex PCR, while the TCRdb copy is restricted to in-frame clones and leaves out a portion. This table has approximately 330,000 clones, 80% appearing once. The sample consisted of PBMCs, taken before ibrutinib treatment. These receptors were obtained from a human donor with chronic lymphocytic leukemia.

In this sample, this clone turned up a few times. The gene calls are TRBV25-1 and TRBJ2-7; 7 bases align to TRBD1. Per the germline V gene, CDR1 is MGHDK and CDR2 is SYGVNS. The ends lost 0 bases at V and 2 bases at J; junction bases unmatched: 4. The CDR3 covers 15 residues. CDR3 nucleotides: TGTGCCAGCAGTGAATACCCGGGACAGACCTACGAGCAGTACTTC. The encoded protein is CASSEYPGQTYEQYF.

V and J are TRBV5-1 and TRBJ2-1; 13 positions match TRBD2. There are 17 residues in the CDR3. Germline V CDR1 and CDR2: SGHRS, YFSETQ. Trimming took 2 bases from V and 3 from J; bases not matched to a gene: 5. The CDR3 sequence: CASSLRTSGSGYNEQFF. The CDR3 DNA follows: TGCGCCAGCAGCTTACGGACTAGCGGGAGTGGCTACAATGAGCAGTTCTTC.

The chain has TRBV28 and TRBJ2-7; 8 nucleotides match TRBD2. The germline gives CDR1 MDHEN, CDR2 SYDVKM. This CDR3 has 14 residues. V lost 8 bases to trimming and J lost 4 bases; unmatched junction nucleotides: 10. In DNA form, the CDR3 reads TGTGCCAGCCTCCCCGGACTAGCTGGGTACGAGCAGTACTTC. This sequence encodes CASLPGLAGYEQYF. The whole variable domain, filled in from reference TRBV28 and TRBJ2-7, reads DVKVTQSSRYLVKRTGEKVFLECVQDMDHENMFWYRQDPGLGLRLIYFSYDVKMKEKGDIPEGYSVSREKKERFSLILESASTNQTSMYLCASLPGLAGYEQYFGPGTRLTVT.

The chain is built from TRBV14 and TRBJ1-5; D is undetermined. V lost 3 bases to trimming and J lost 0 bases, with 18 bases between them. The CDR3 contains 18 residues. The germline V gene has CDR1 SGHDN and CDR2 FVKESK. CDR3 DNA: TGTGCCAGCAGCCACGACGGCAGCGTGGTGACTAGCAATCAGCCCCAGCATTTT. This gives the protein CASSHDGSVVTSNQPQHF.

The CDR3 nucleotides are TGTGCCAGCAGCTGGGGGGGGACAGGGAACAATGAGCAGTTCTTC. Translating gives CASSWGGTGNNEQFF. The chain uses TRBV11-3 and TRBJ2-1; 9 nucleotides match TRBD1. The V gene's germline CDR1 is SGHNT and CDR2 YENEEA. Trimming removed 4 bases from V and 5 bases from J; junction bases left unmatched: 6. The CDR3 consists of 15 residues.

The V and J genes are TRBV6-5 and TRBJ2-7; D gene ambiguous. V lost 4 bases to trimming and J lost 3 bases, with 16 bases between them. CDR3 length equals 15 residues. Germline V gene data show CDR1 as MNHEY and CDR2 as SVGAGI. The CDR3 loop is CASSSPGLGDYEQYF. The CDR3 region has the DNA TGTGCCAGCAGTTCCCCGGGCCTTGGGGACTACGAGCAGTACTTC.

This chain joins TRBV28 and TRBJ2-7; 7 bases map to TRBD2. Losses at the gene ends were 3 bases for V and 2 bases for J; bases not matched to a gene: 13. Germline CDR1 and CDR2: MDHEN and SYDVKM. CDR3 length: 17 residues. As DNA, the CDR3 is TGTGCCAGCAGTTTTCCCCATCTAGCGGCAAGGGCCTACGAGCAGTACTTC. It is translated as CASSFPHLAARAYEQYF. Full variable domain (remainder filled in from reference TRBV28 and TRBJ2-7): DVKVTQSSRYLVKRTGEKVFLECVQDMDHENMFWYRQDPGLGLRLIYFSYDVKMKEKGDIPEGYSVSREKKERFSLILESASTNQTSMYLCASSFPHLAARAYEQYFGPGTRLTVT.

This clone has just one count. The CDR3: CASSEGTGRYTGELFF. CDR3 DNA: TGTGCCAGCAGTGAAGGGACAGGGAGGTACACCGGGGAGCTGTTTTTT. This chain joins TRBV2 and TRBJ2-2, with 8 bases matching TRBD1. This CDR3 comprises 16 residues. The germline V gene encodes CDR1 SNHLY and CDR2 FYNNEI. The J segment lost 3 bases and the V segment lost 1 base, leaving 4 bases of the junction unmatched.

The rearrangement uses TRBV27 and TRBJ2-1; 11 positions agree with TRBD2. Losses at the gene ends were 6 bases for V and 6 bases for J; bases not matched to a gene: 13. This CDR3 has 17 amino acids. The V gene's germline CDR1 is MNHEY and CDR2 SMNVEV (reference sequence). The CDR3: CASSKNPWTSGSNEQFF. CDR3 in DNA: TGTGCCAGCAGCAAAAATCCCTGGACTAGCGGGTCCAATGAGCAGTTCTTC.

J is TRBJ2-1 and V is TRBV5-6, with D perhaps TRBD1 (5 bases). CDR3 size: 15 residues. V was cut by 0 bases and J by 4 bases, with 11 bases left in between. Germline CDR1 reads SGHDT; CDR2 reads YYEEEE. The CDR3 region is CASSLGRVAYNEQFF. The CDR3 nucleotides are TGTGCCAGCAGCTTGGGCAGGGTGGCATACAATGAGCAGTTCTTC. Filled out from reference TRBV5-6 and TRBJ2-1, the complete variable domain reads DAGVTQSPTHLIKTRGQQVTLRCSPKSGHDTVSWYQQALGQGPQFIFQYYEEEERQRGNFPDRFSGHQFPNYSSELNVNALLLGDSALYLCASSLGRVAYNEQFFGPGTRLTVL.

This rearrangement joins TRBV9 to TRBJ1-5; TRBD1 is a possible D gene (6 bases). Trimming pared 4 bases from V and 6 bases from J, leaving 14 bases between. The germline V gene encodes CDR1 SGDLS and CDR2 YYNGEE. The CDR3 loop spans 14 amino acids. CDR3 nucleotide sequence: TGTGCCAGCAGCACTGGGGGCGCGAGTCAGCCCCAGCATTTT. Translated: CASSTGGASQPQHF.

The rearrangement links TRBV7-6 to TRBJ2-3; perhaps TRBD2 as D (6 bases). The germline V gene has CDR1 SGHVS and CDR2 FNYEAQ. The V end was cut by 7 bases, the J end by 0 bases, with 11 bases between. The CDR3 is 14 residues long. CDR3 region: CASILSGSTDTQYF. CDR3 bases: TGTGCCAGCATCCTGAGCGGGAGCACAGATACGCAGTATTTT.

This clone was found a few times. The chain has TRBV10-3 and TRBJ2-7; 8 positions agree with TRBD1. Per the germline V gene, CDR1 is ENHRY and CDR2 is SYGVKD. CDR3 length: 14 residues. With V trimmed by 6 bases and J by 0 bases, 4 bases remained unmatched. CDR3 sequence: CAIRNGQGSYEQYF. The CDR3 DNA reads as TGTGCCATCAGAAACGGACAGGGCTCCTACGAGCAGTACTTC.

This chain connects TRBV2 to TRBJ1-4; the match to TRBD1 covers 7 bases. CDR3 length equals 13 residues. CDR1 is SNHLY, CDR2 FYNNEI, per germline. With V trimmed by 7 bases and J by 5 bases, 4 bases remained unmatched. The CDR3 reads CASIGTANEKLFF. The CDR3, as DNA: TGTGCCAGCATCGGGACAGCCAATGAAAAACTGTTTTTT.

The chain joins TRBV19 to TRBJ1-4; D might be TRBD1 (6 bases). Trimming removed 2 bases from V and 8 bases from J, with 9 bases in between. CDR1 is LNHDA, CDR2 SQIVND, per germline (reference sequence). The CDR3 length is 13 residues. The CDR3 DNA reads TGTGCCAGTAGTATAAACAGGGCGGAAAAACTGTTTTTT. Translation: CASSINRAEKLFF.

The V and J genes are TRBV4-3 and TRBJ1-2; 8 bases line up with TRBD1. The J segment lost 1 base and the V segment lost 3 bases, leaving 4 bases of the junction unmatched. The CDR3 extends over 15 amino acids. CDR1 and CDR2 from the germline V gene are LGHNA and YSLEER. The CDR3 nucleotides read TGCGCCAGCAGCCAGGAAGACAGGGGTAACTATGGCTACACCTTC. The encoded protein is CASSQEDRGNYGYTF.

This chain connects TRBV5-1 to TRBJ2-2; either TRBD1 or TRBD2 may fit D (5 bases each). Germline V gives CDR1 SGHRS, CDR2 YFSETQ. V gave up 5 bases and J gave up 4 bases, with 6 bases separating them. CDR3 size: 12 residues. CDR3 sequence: CASSGTTGELFF. The CDR3 region has the DNA TGCGCCAGCAGTGGGACCACCGGGGAGCTGTTTTTT.

J is TRBJ2-2 and V is TRBV4-1; D may correspond to TRBD1 or TRBD2 (5 bases each). Germline V gene lookup returns CDR1 MGHRA and CDR2 YSYEKL. V lost 5 bases to trimming and J lost 7 bases, with 17 bases between them. CDR3 length: 15 amino acids. The CDR3 bases are TGCGCCAGCAGCTTATCCGGGACCACCCACGGGGAGCTGTTTTTT. This gives the protein CASSLSGTTHGELFF.

V and J are TRBV7-8 and TRBJ2-1, with a weak D call TRBD2 (5 bases). The germline CDR1 and CDR2 sequences are SGHVS and FQNEAQ. The CDR3 extends over 16 amino acids. V dropped 5 bases and J dropped 4 bases, with 18 bases sitting between them. The chain's CDR3 is CASSPRIPRGYNEQFF. Written as DNA, the CDR3 is TGTGCCAGCAGCCCTCGAATACCCCGAGGGTACAATGAGCAGTTCTTC.

The chain carries TRBV28 and TRBJ2-1; the D is unclear. V was shortened by 8 bases and J by 0 bases, with 17 bases between the two germline ends. The germline V gene encodes CDR1 MDHEN and CDR2 SYDVKM. The CDR3 length is 16 residues. CDR3 sequence reads: CASEQLRPSSYNEQFF. The CDR3, as DNA: TGTGCCAGCGAGCAGCTCAGACCTTCCTCCTACAATGAGCAGTTCTTC. Looking up the rest from reference TRBV28 and TRBJ2-1 gives the full variable domain: DVKVTQSSRYLVKRTGEKVFLECVQDMDHENMFWYRQDPGLGLRLIYFSYDVKMKEKGDIPEGYSVSREKKERFSLILESASTNQTSMYLCASEQLRPSSYNEQFFGPGTRLTVL.

This clone came up once. The chain combines TRBV14 with TRBJ2-1; D possibly corresponds to TRBD2 (6 bases). Germline lookup yields CDR1 SGHDN and CDR2 FVKESK. The ends were cut back, 5 bases at V and 0 bases at J, with 14 bases in the middle. The CDR3 length is 16 residues. CDR3 region: CASSNPSGYSYNEQFF. The CDR3, as DNA: TGTGCCAGCAGCAACCCCAGCGGGTACTCCTACAATGAGCAGTTCTTC. The full variable domain, in which reference TRBV14 and TRBJ2-1 provide the parts outside the CDR3, is EAGVTQFPSHSVIEKGQTVTLRCDPISGHDNLYWYRRVMGKEIKFLLHFVKESKQDESGMPNNRFLAERTGGTYSTLKVQPAELEDSGVYFCASSNPSGYSYNEQFFGPGTRLTVL.

This chain uses TRBV15 with TRBJ1-5; no reliable D call. CDR1 LNHNV and CDR2 YYDKDF come from the germline V gene (reference sequence). CDR3 length: 15 residues. The ends were cut back, 1 base at V and 7 bases at J, with 14 bases in the middle. The CDR3 region is CATSRVGVAGQPQHF. The CDR3 DNA reads as TGTGCCACCAGCAGAGTCGGGGTAGCGGGGCAGCCCCAGCATTTT.

The CDR3 spells CASSQGRLGNEQFF. The CDR3 region has the DNA TGTGCCAGCAGCCAGGGAAGACTGGGCAATGAGCAGTTCTTC. This rearrangement joins TRBV13 to TRBJ2-1; D is possibly TRBD1 (5 bases). Germline-derived CDR1 and CDR2 are PRHDT and FYEKMQ (reference sequence). Trimming cost V 5 bases and J 6 bases, with 14 bases left between them. This CDR3 has 14 residues.

This clone was counted only a few times. The V call is TRBV5-1, the J call TRBJ1-1; D gene unclear. Germline lookup yields CDR1 SGHRS and CDR2 YFSETQ. CDR3 size: 15 residues. V gave up 0 bases and J gave up 1 base, with 10 bases separating them. CDR3 protein: CASSLGPDGNTEAFF. CDR3 DNA sequence: TGCGCCAGCAGCTTGGGTCCCGACGGGAACACTGAAGCTTTCTTT.

A remark on this clone: The same CDR3 also results from other DNA sequences found in this sample. V gene TRBV6-5 combines with J gene TRBJ1-2, with D possibly being TRBD1 (5 bases). Germline V lookup: CDR1 MNHEY, CDR2 SVGAGI. V was trimmed by 6 bases and J by 2 bases, leaving 10 bases between them. This CDR3 has 13 residues. CDR3 sequence reads: CASRLTANYGYTF. The CDR3 nucleotides are TGTGCCAGCAGGCTGACAGCGAACTATGGCTACACCTTC.

This chain joins TRBV4-1 and TRBJ2-1; TRBD2 is a possible D gene (5 bases). Germline V CDR1 and CDR2: MGHRA, YSYEKL. This CDR3 has 19 amino acids. V lost 6 bases and J lost 0, with 24 bases in between. The CDR3 sequence: CASSRSTFRADRSYNEQFF. DNA for the CDR3: TGCGCCAGCAGTCGATCTACTTTCCGAGCGGACCGCTCCTACAATGAGCAGTTCTTC.

V is TRBV11-3 and J is TRBJ1-1; D gene uncertain. Germline V lookup: CDR1 SGHNT, CDR2 YENEEA. V was pared by 5 bases and J by 3 bases, with 10 bases between. CDR3 size: 13 residues. This chain's CDR3 is CASSTDRYTEAFF. CDR3 in DNA: TGTGCCAGCAGCACCGACCGGTACACTGAAGCTTTCTTT.

The rearrangement links TRBV9 to TRBJ1-2, with D tentatively TRBD1 (6 bases). This CDR3 region has 12 residues. Germline CDR1 and CDR2: SGDLS and YYNGEE. The V and J ends lost 0 bases and 8 bases respectively, with 8 bases between them. The CDR3 region has the DNA TGTGCCAGCAGCGTAGAAGGGGGAGGCTACACCTTC. Encoded protein: CASSVEGGGYTF. Looking up the rest from reference TRBV9 and TRBJ1-2 gives the full variable domain: DSGVTQTPKHLITATGQRVTLRCSPRSGDLSVYWYQQSLDQGLQFLIQYYNGEERAKGNILERFSAQQFPDLHSELNLSSLELGDSALYFCASSVEGGGYTFGSGTRLTVV.

The chain employs TRBV6-1 and TRBJ2-5; a weak D match, TRBD2 (6 bases). The CDR3 runs 14 residues. CDR1 is MNHNS and CDR2 is SASEGT in the germline V gene. The germline V and J ends were trimmed by 7 bases and 5 bases, with 17 bases remaining between them. The CDR3 DNA follows: TGTGCCAGCAAGGAACCCTGGGAGGAGGAGACCCAGTACTTC. Its protein product is CASKEPWEEETQYF.

The chain uses TRBV7-8 and TRBJ2-7, with 12 positions matching TRBD1. Germline lookup yields CDR1 SGHVS and CDR2 FQNEAQ. V shed 5 bases, J shed 3 bases, and the junction held 11 bases outside the gene matches. The CDR3 runs to 17 residues. The CDR3: CASSPRAGTGGSYEQYF. The CDR3 region has the DNA TGTGCCAGCAGCCCAAGGGCGGGGACAGGGGGCAGCTACGAGCAGTACTTC.